This T cell receptor beta chain was sequenced during a study of early T cells in non-severe SARS-CoV-2 infection. Whole-study context: Sequencing of bulk RNA from unsorted whole blood was done, without chain pairing. Study-level results: VDJdb-based matching was biased toward anti-spike CD8 responses and missed private and CD4 specificities.

This clonotype came up a few times. Its antigen is unknown. The library protocol tagged individual cDNA molecules with unique molecular identifiers. TCRdb re-analysed the 5' RACE reads in MiXCR, keeping a single row per CDR3 protein. This sample has about 64,000 distinct CDR3 sequences; about 19% occur once, and the top ten carry approximately 15%. The CDR3 is 15 amino acids. Germline V CDR1 and CDR2: MNHNS, SASEGT. V lost 6 bases and J lost 3; bases outside the gene matches: 7. The chain has TRBV6-1 and TRBJ2-3; 9 nucleotides line up with TRBD1. Sequenced here: whole blood, sampled at baseline. The TCR sequence derives from an adult who was a healthcare worker with PCR-confirmed SARS-CoV-2 infection or an uninfected control (not recorded which). The CDR3 spells CASRLLDRGTDTQYF. The CDR3 coding sequence is TGTGCCAGCAGACTACTAGACAGGGGGACAGATACGCAGTATTTT.